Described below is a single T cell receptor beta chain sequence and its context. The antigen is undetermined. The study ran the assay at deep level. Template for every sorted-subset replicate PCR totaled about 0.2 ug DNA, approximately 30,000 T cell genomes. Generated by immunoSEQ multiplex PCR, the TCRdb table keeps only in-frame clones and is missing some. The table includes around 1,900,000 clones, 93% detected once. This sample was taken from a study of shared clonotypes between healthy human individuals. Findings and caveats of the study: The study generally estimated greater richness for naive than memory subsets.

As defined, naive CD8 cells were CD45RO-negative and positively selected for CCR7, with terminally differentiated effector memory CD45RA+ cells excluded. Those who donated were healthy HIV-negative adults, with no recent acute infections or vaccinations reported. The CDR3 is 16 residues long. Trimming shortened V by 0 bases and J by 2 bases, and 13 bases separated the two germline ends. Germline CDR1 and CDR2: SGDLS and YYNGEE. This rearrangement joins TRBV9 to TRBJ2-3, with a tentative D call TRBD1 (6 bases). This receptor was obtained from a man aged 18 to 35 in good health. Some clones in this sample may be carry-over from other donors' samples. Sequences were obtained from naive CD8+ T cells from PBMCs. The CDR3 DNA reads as TGTGCCAGCAGCGTAGCACAGGGCCAGATCACAGATACGCAGTATTTT. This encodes CASSVAQGQITDTQYF.